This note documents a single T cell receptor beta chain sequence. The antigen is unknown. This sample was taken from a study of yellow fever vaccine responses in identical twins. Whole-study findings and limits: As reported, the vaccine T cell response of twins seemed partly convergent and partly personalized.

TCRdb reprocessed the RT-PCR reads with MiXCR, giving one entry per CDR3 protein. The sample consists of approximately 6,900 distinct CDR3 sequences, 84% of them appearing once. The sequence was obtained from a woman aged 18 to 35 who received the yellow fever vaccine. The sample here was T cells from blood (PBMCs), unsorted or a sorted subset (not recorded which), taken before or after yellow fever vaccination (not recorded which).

The CDR3 spells CASSQDFGQPSYEQYF. For the CDR3, the DNA is TGCGCCAGCAGCCAAGATTTCGGACAGCCCTCCTACGAGCAGTACTTC. The rearrangement uses TRBV4-3 and TRBJ2-7; D might be TRBD1 (6 bases). Trimming took off 0 bases at V and 0 bases at J, with 12 bases between the two ends. Germline lookup yields CDR1 LGHNA and CDR2 YSLEER. The CDR3 runs 16 residues.